This entry is about one T cell receptor beta chain. As processed by the authors: Amplification of reference gene primers was used by the study to estimate nucleated cell counts. Only in-frame clones appear in the TCRdb table, and some are missing; sequencing was by immunoSEQ multiplex PCR. From that table come the V and J calls and clone size; the DNA was used to work out D and trimming. The table includes 290,000 or so clones, roughly 85% detected once. The data are from a study of blood T cell repertoires in COVID-19. Study-level background: COVID-19 samples, acute and convalescent, were from the United States, Italy and Spain. T cells, B-cell-depleted T cells, or PBMCs supplied cDNA or gDNA.

This CDR3 contains 15 residues. The V gene lost 0 bases and the J gene lost 0 bases, with 9 bases spanning the gap. Germline CDR1 is SGHRS and CDR2 is YFSETQ. The chain uses TRBV5-1 and TRBJ1-1, with D possibly matching TRBD1 (6 bases). The source is a man aged 50 or older with active or convalescent COVID-19. The specimen sequenced was peripheral blood. CDR3 protein: CASSLGGGLNTEAFF. CDR3 DNA: TGCGCCAGCAGCTTGGGAGGGGGTTTGAACACTGAAGCTTTCTTT.